The 9 T cell receptor beta chains listed next were all sequenced from one sample in a study of cytotoxic CD8 clonotypes in ibrutinib-treated CLL. Profiled with immunoSEQ multiplex PCR; TCRdb holds only in-frame clones, not every one. The data contain 150,000 to 200,000 clones, 72% of them singletons. The source was PBMCs, collected after 24 months of ibrutinib treatment. Receptors were obtained from a human donor with chronic lymphocytic leukemia.

V and J are TRBV30 and TRBJ2-4, with TRBD2 matching 9 bases. V was clipped by 2 bases and J by 8 bases; unmatched bases: 13. The CDR3 sequence is 16 residues long. CDR1 GTSNPN and CDR2 SVGIG come from the germline V gene (reference sequence). DNA for the CDR3: TGTGCCTGGAGTACACAGATAGCGGGAGTCGGGTACATTCAGTACTTC. Residues: CAWSTQIAGVGYIQYF.

The J gene is TRBJ2-7, the V gene TRBV6-1, with 14 bases matching TRBD2. V gave up 7 bases and J gave up 5 bases; unmatched junction bases: 4. Germline CDR1 MNHNS, CDR2 SASEGT. The CDR3 spans 14 residues. The chain's CDR3 is CASTRLAGGDEQYF. The CDR3 nucleotides read TGTGCCAGCACCAGACTAGCGGGAGGGGACGAGCAGTACTTC.

CDR3 residues: CASSRRLSVTDTQYF. CDR3 nucleotide sequence: TGTGCCAGCAGCCGCAGACTCAGCGTGACAGATACGCAGTATTTT. The V gene is TRBV7-7, the J gene TRBJ2-3; D uncertain. Germline CDR1 is SSHAT and CDR2 is FNYEAQ (reference sequence). This CDR3 has 15 amino acids. The V and J ends lost 5 bases and 3 bases respectively, with 15 bases between them. Filled out from reference TRBV7-7 and TRBJ2-3, the complete variable domain reads GAGVSQSPRYKVTKRGQDVTLRCDPISSHATLYWYQQALGQGPEFLTYFNYEAQPDKSGLPSDRFSAERPEGSISTLTIQRTEQRDSAMYRCASSRRLSVTDTQYFGPGTRLTVL.

The chain is built from TRBV6-5 and TRBJ2-2; either TRBD1 or TRBD2 may supply D (5 bases each). Trimming left V 6 bases short and J 5 bases short, with 10 bases between. There are 13 residues in the CDR3. CDR1 MNHEY and CDR2 SVGAGI come from the germline V gene. CDR3: CASRGRITGELFF. Here the CDR3 DNA reads TGTGCCAGCAGGGGACGTATTACCGGGGAGCTGTTTTTT.

The chain joins TRBV7-2 to TRBJ2-3, with 11 bases fitting TRBD1. CDR3 length: 15 residues. Per germline, CDR1 SGHTA and CDR2 FQGNSA. V trimming: 2 bases; J trimming: 5 bases; junction bases outside the gene matches: 3. The CDR3 is CASSLQGTGGDTQYF. In DNA form, the CDR3 reads TGTGCCAGCAGCTTACAGGGGACAGGGGGAGATACGCAGTATTTT.

This clone has a single count. This chain links TRBV7-8 with TRBJ2-5; either TRBD1 or TRBD2 may supply D (7 bases each). CDR1 SGHVS and CDR2 FQNEAQ come from the germline V gene. This CDR3 is 13 amino acids long. CDR3 coding DNA: TGTGCTTCAGCAAGACAGGGAGGGGAGACCCAGTACTTC. This gives the protein CASARQGGETQYF.

The chain joins TRBV7-2 to TRBJ2-1, with D unresolved. This CDR3 spans 13 amino acids. Germline V CDR1 and CDR2: SGHTA, FQGNSA. The V and J ends lost 1 base and 6 bases respectively, with 7 bases between them. As DNA, the CDR3 is TGTGCCAGCAGCTTAGAAGGGCGCAATGAGCAGTTCTTC. Its protein is CASSLEGRNEQFF.

The J gene is TRBJ2-7, the V gene TRBV29-1; TRBD2 matches 16 bases. Unmatched junction bases numbered 8, after V lost 4 bases and J lost 2 bases. The CDR3 spans 17 residues. Per germline, CDR1 SQVTM and CDR2 ANQGSEA. This CDR3 is CSVGRGTSGRVAYEQYF. CDR3 in DNA: TGCAGCGTTGGTAGAGGGACTAGCGGGAGGGTTGCCTACGAGCAGTACTTC.

This clone was detected once. V gene TRBV6-1 combines with J gene TRBJ1-1; D is possibly TRBD1 (6 bases). The CDR3 contains 15 residues. The V end lost 6 bases, the J end lost 1 base, and 15 bases lay between the germline ends. Germline V gene lookup returns CDR1 MNHNS and CDR2 SASEGT. CDR3 nucleotide sequence: TGTGCCAGCAGGGACGGGGGGGCGCGGAACACTGAAGCTTTCTTT. This encodes CASRDGGARNTEAFF.